This T cell receptor beta chain was retrieved from a study of cytomegalovirus exposure and HLA in healthy donors (dated by TCRdb to 2016 to 2017). As for the study more broadly: In an earlier analysis of about 560 of the donors, 276 Gb of sequence data and 90 million to 130 million unique TCR beta sequences from roughly 190 million T cells were reported. Roughly 300 gigabases of sequencing data and roughly 80 million unique TCR sequences made up an early release that covered approximately 620 HLA-typed donors. Among the roughly 400 genotyped donors, approximately 76% belonged to the genetic ancestry cluster associated with self-reported Caucasian donors. The aim of the study was to test whether cataloging public T cell receptors could identify signatures of past pathogen exposure. The study used immunosequencing to profile the T cell repertoires of more than 650 subjects and linked those repertoires to cytomegalovirus serostatus. A separate validation cohort of more than 100 different subjects was used in addition to the approximately 610-subject first cohort. To predict cytomegalovirus infection status, the study brought together high-throughput TCR immunosequencing, statistical association of individual TCRs with disease status, and machine learning. A later analysis re-analyzed previously published TCR beta repertoires from 666 donors and added high-resolution HLA genotyping to study TCR occurrence patterns. Rather than using new phenotypic data, the later analysis identified candidate immune exposures from TCR beta sequences and from how often those sequences occurred across donors. In an earlier analysis of a few hundred of the donors, high-throughput TCR beta sequencing was used to judge whether each TCR beta V gene segment behaved as functional or pseudogenic. Alongside the repertoire data, information on donor age, sex, ethnicity and CMV serostatus was compiled. In a later genetic analysis, genome-wide SNP genotypes for 398 of the 666 donors were used, and that subset was treated as a discovery cohort. Every repertoire in the discovery cohort had been generated on one and the same sequencing platform. Class I and class II HLA loci were covered by the typing at four-digit resolution. The number of typed donors differed by locus: roughly 629-640 for A, B, C, DRB1 and DQB1; 522 for DQA1; around 580 for DPA1; and some 470 for DPB1. Roughly five DR-DQ haplotypes were handled as single units for association and clustering because linkage in the cohort was strong. Among around 400 genotyped donors of the cohort, an average of about 220,000 unique TCR beta nucleotide sequences was sequenced per donor, of which roughly 17% were non-productive. Study-wide conclusions, independent of this receptor: Across donors, most TCR sequences were observed very rarely, whereas some public TCRs were present in many individuals. Correlated functional status among segregating V segments might be attributable to linkage disequilibrium, but an unknown experimental factor could not be ruled out. The study listed 150 to 200 TCR beta chains as associated with cytomegalovirus. In a later analysis, several top co-occurrence clusters were reported to appear linked to parvovirus B19, influenza, CMV and Epstein-Barr virus. In a later genetic analysis, fewer N-insertions in productive TCRs were reported among donors in an Asian-associated ancestry cluster than the approximately 670-donor mean. Compared with equally common non-associated chains, HLA-associated TCR beta chains in a later analysis were more clonally expanded and had lower generation probabilities. Because the 87-base-pair reads could not distinguish some IMGT-functional V segments, including TRBV6-2 and TRBV6-3, those segments were excluded. A later analysis found that most CMV-associated TCR beta chains appeared HLA-restricted, with HLA associations seemingly driven largely by CMV exposure. The authors suggested that the approach could potentially be extended to other disease states and immunological phenotypes. In a later genetic analysis, a missense DCLRE1C variant was associated with V-gene and J-gene trimming of TCR beta chains, and the association was replicated in an independent cohort. Because some donors lacked HLA typing at each locus, the association tests relied only on the typed subset. A further reported finding was that TCR beta sequences accurately predicted the HLA-A and HLA-B alleles for most subjects in the first cohort. Presence/absence analyses assumed roughly uniform sequencing depth across donors, an assumption that may not hold. When HLA alleles, especially DR and DQ, strongly co-occurred, TCR associations were difficult to assign to individual alleles. According to a later analysis, TCR association rates differed among HLA loci, with DRB1 alleles showing the most associated TCRs and HLA-C alleles showing the fewest. A cluster of highly shared sequence variants was judged likely to represent a technical artifact of the sequencing pipeline. Only TCR beta chains were sequenced in this cohort, and the absence of alpha or paired-chain data limited detectable features. In a later analysis, 16,951 TCR beta sequences were associated with specific HLA alleles at a false discovery rate of 0.05. Broadly in line with IMGT annotations, most TCR beta V segments showed up in productive rearrangements about 87% or about 30% of the time in an earlier analysis of around 550 of the donors. The classifier was reported to diagnose cytomegalovirus status with high specificity and sensitivity in both the original and validation cohorts. Immune exposure information for the cohort was limited to CMV serostatus. Because counts were too low, about 15 rarely observed V segments, including chromosome 9 orphons, were left out of the earlier analysis of approximately 500 of the donors. In vitro tests confirmed that a few of the cytomegalovirus-associated TCR beta chains recognize cytomegalovirus antigens.

Library method: the immunoSEQ multiplex PCR assay. For the multiplex PCR, a mixture combining 60 forward primers for TCR Vbeta segments and 13 reverse primers for TCR Jbeta segments was used. A multiplex PCR assay on genomic DNA amplified the CDR3 region of rearranged TCR beta genes. On the Illumina HiSeq System, the amplified TCR beta libraries were sequenced as 87-base-pair reads. The authors processed their data as follows. A later analysis tallied some 79 million unique TCR beta chains across the approximately 670 repertoires, and some 10 million of those chains were shared by two or more donors. Raw reads were error-corrected and collapsed into unique sequences with a nearest-neighbor algorithm that merged closely related sequences to remove PCR and sequencing errors. Alignment of CDR3 sequences to IMGT reference sequences was used to assign V, D and J gene segments. For a sequence to be retained, a match of at least six nucleotides to both a V gene segment and a J gene segment was required. Rearrangements were called productive when the CDR3 lacked stop codons and stayed in frame with V and J; all others were non-productive. Following IMGT convention, CDR3 was defined as the stretch from the second conserved V-encoded cysteine to the conserved J-encoded phenylalanine. The earlier analysis of around 640 of the donors excluded sequences that lacked an unambiguous match to a single V gene segment. In an earlier analysis of several hundred of the donors, a V segment was called functional when productive rearrangements were above 56.7%, and segregating when the standard deviation between donors exceeded 5%. A statistical classification framework was built to diagnose cytomegalovirus status from the catalog of TCR beta chain sequences. In a later analysis, TCR nucleotide sequences were compared against IMGT/GENE-DB human TR gene sequences so that V and J genes could be assigned. A later analysis assigned CDR3 sequences and most-parsimonious VDJ recombination scenarios with the TCRdist pipeline. A later analysis defined each TCR beta chain by its CDR3 amino acid sequence plus V-gene family, and excluded reads lacking a unique V-gene family. To address suspected cross-contamination and a sequencing artifact, a later analysis removed around 590 highly shared, low-generation-probability nucleotide sequences. In a later analysis, a clonal expansion index for each public chain was calculated from normalized within-repertoire ranks of inferred template counts. A later analysis computed generation probabilities with a VDJ recombination model fitted to out-of-frame rearrangements, and checked the results against IGoR. In a later analysis, TCR-TCR, TCR-HLA and TCR-CMV co-occurrence was scored with hypergeometric tests, and a repertoire-size bias correction was applied to TCR pairs. In a later analysis, false discovery rates were estimated by permuting HLA or CMV assignments 20 times. In a later analysis, co-occurring TCRs were grouped using DBSCAN, with TCRdist sequence similarity added in when clustering inside HLA-allele-positive subsets. Repertoires with fewer than 30,000 or more than 120,000 public chains were left out of co-occurrence clustering, as were about 5 repertoires with anomalous nucleotide sharing. Entries here come from immuneACCESS through TCRdb and include only in-frame sequences with V and J called. Some clones fail to appear in such tables; in the studies checked, an unresolved V gene covers under half of the shortfall, and the cause of the remainder is unknown. V and J calls and clone size are those listed in that table; D and trimming were worked out from the DNA. The sample table records roughly 160,000 clones; roughly 79% of these occur just once. Of the sample, approximately 13% falls within the top ten clones.

Compared with germline, V lacks 4 bases and J lacks 1 base; bases without a gene match: 9. The CDR3 spans 16 residues, from the cysteine through the phenylalanine. Only the CDR3 part of the read is kept: 48 bases, read in frame from the first base. CDR1 and CDR2 (MNHEY, SVGAGI) derive from the germline V gene. About this clone itself: What this receptor recognizes is not known. No base-level quality is on record; no much larger clone is a single base apart.

The cohort consisted of 670 or so healthy bone marrow donors. At the time of sampling, every cohort member was nominally healthy, though immune exposures that went unrecorded were likely present. The donor tested CMV seronegative and was one of the 352 seronegative cohort members. A peripheral blood sample was provided by each donor, and peripheral blood mononuclear cells were used for TCR beta sequencing. Genomic DNA was extracted from the blood cell samples with the Qiagen DNeasy Blood Extraction Kit. The receptor's source is a woman aged 45 to 65 in good health and CMV-seronegative. Sequenced material: PBMCs. Rearrangement joined TRBV6-5 to TRBJ2-7, and 8 junction bases match TRBD2. The CDR3 protein: CASSFSDGTRSYEQYF. Read as DNA, the sequence is TGTGCCAGCAGTTTCTCAGACGGGACTAGGTCCTACGAGCAGTACTTC.